This entry is about one TCR beta chain. The data are from a study of beta chain features in type 1 diabetes. CDR3 length: 17 residues. V was pared by 0 bases and J by 0 bases, with 9 bases between. CDR1 and CDR2 (germline): LGHNA, YSLEER. Stem cell-like memory, regulatory, central memory and naive CD4+ cells were sorted via CD45RO/CCR7/CD25/CD127/CD95/CD27. Isolated RNA was reverse transcribed in full, so expressed TCRB transcripts were sequenced. The study sequenced naive, central memory and regulatory T cell samples to an average of approximately 3.5 million reads. Assay: immunoSEQ multiplex PCR; the TCRdb copy retains only in-frame clones and omits some. Altogether roughly 240,000 clones are present, 13% to 15% being singletons, with the ten largest covering around 0.03%.

The sequencing input was naive CD4+ T cells from blood. This receptor was identified in a woman aged 40 to 49 in good health. The chain couples TRBV4-3 to TRBJ2-6; D is uncertain. The chain's CDR3 is CASSQDRSISGANVLTF. The CDR3 DNA is TGCGCCAGCAGCCAAGACAGGTCTATCTCTGGGGCCAACGTCCTGACTTTC.